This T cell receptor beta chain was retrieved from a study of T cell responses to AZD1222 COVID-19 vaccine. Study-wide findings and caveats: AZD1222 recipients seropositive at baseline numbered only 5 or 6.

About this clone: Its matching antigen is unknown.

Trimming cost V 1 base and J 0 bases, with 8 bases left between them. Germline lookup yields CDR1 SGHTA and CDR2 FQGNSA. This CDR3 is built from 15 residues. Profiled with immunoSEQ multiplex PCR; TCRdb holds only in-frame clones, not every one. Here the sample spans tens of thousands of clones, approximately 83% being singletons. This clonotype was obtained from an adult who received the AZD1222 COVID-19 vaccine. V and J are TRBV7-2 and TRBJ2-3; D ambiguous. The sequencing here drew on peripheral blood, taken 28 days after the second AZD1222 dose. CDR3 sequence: CASSLVVTSTDTQYF. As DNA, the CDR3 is TGTGCCAGCAGCTTAGTTGTCACCAGCACAGATACGCAGTATTTT.